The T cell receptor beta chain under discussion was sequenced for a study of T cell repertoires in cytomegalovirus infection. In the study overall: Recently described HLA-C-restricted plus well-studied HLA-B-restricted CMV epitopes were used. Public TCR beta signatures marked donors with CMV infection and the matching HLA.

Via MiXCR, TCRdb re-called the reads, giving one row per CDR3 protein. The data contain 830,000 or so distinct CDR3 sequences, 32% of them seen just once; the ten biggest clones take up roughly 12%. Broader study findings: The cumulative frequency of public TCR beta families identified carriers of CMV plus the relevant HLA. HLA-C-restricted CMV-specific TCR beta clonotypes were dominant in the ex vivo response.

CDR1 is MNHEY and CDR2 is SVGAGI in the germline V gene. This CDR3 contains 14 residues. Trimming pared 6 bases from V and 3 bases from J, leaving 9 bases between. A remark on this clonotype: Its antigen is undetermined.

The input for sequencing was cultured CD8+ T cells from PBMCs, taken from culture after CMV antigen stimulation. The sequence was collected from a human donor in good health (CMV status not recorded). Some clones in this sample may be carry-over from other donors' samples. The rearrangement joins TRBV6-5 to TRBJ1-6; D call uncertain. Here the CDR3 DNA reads TGTGCCAGCAGAAACGATCGCTATAATTCACCCCTCCACTTT. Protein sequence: CASRNDRYNSPLHF.